This is a list of T cell receptor beta chains from one sample in a study of blood T cell repertoires in COVID-19. Assay used: immunoSEQ multiplex PCR; TCRdb lists only in-frame clones, some missing. The profile shows fewer than 200,000 clones, almost 80% of them singletons. Sequencing was carried out using PBMCs or T cells enriched from blood (not recorded which). The receptors come from a woman aged 50 to 60 who had recovered from COVID-19. The CDR3 runs from the conserved cysteine through the conserved F or W. A D gene is named only where the DNA matches it firmly. Expanded clones are given a class, and other clones once, few, many or no size at all.

size: NA
J: TRBJ1-2
D: NA
V: TRBV9
CDR3: CASSVDPLRLQKTPFSYTF
DNA: TGTGCCAGCAGCGTAGACCCGTTAAGACTACAGAAAACACCTTTTTCCTACACCTTC

size: NA
J: TRBJ1-2
D: TRBD1
V: TRBV15
CDR3: CATSGRRGTGQNTNYGYTF
DNA: TGTGCCACCAGCGGGCGACGTGGGACAGGGCAAAACACTAACTATGGCTACACCTTC

size: NA
J: TRBJ2-5
D: TRBD2
V: TRBV28
CDR3: CASSPGTKLQETQYF
DNA: TGTGCCAGCAGCCCCGGGACTAAGCTCCAAGAGACCCAGTACTTC

size: NA
J: TRBJ2-7
D: NA
V: TRBV5-5
CDR3: CASSLLDSSDGYEQYF
DNA: TGTGCCAGCAGCCTACTGGACAGTTCGGACGGCTACGAGCAGTACTTC

size: NA
J: TRBJ2-3
D: TRBD1
V: TRBV28
CDR3: CASSSGGSADTQYF
DNA: TGTGCCAGCAGTTCAGGGGGTTCTGCAGATACGCAGTATTTT

size: NA
J: TRBJ2-3
D: NA
V: TRBV3-1/TRBV3-2
CDR3: CASSSEGGNTQYF
DNA: TGTGCCAGCAGCTCCGAGGGAGGAAATACGCAGTATTTT

size: few
J: TRBJ1-2
D: TRBD1
V: TRBV9
CDR3: CASSQDREQQNYGYTF
DNA: TGTGCCAGCAGCCAAGACAGGGAGCAACAGAACTATGGCTACACCTTC

size: NA
J: TRBJ2-5
D: NA
V: TRBV5-1
CDR3: CASSLGRESETQYF
DNA: TGCGCCAGCAGCTTGGGTCGGGAATCGGAGACCCAGTACTTC

size: NA
J: TRBJ2-3
D: TRBD2
V: TRBV27
CDR3: CASTGLAMDTQYF
DNA: TGTGCCAGCACAGGACTAGCGATGGATACGCAGTATTTT

size: NA
J: TRBJ2-7
D: NA
V: TRBV3-1/TRBV3-2
CDR3: CASSQRGYEQYF
DNA: TGTGCCAGCAGCCAACGGGGGTACGAGCAGTACTTC

size: NA
J: TRBJ2-6
D: NA
V: TRBV6-5
CDR3: CASSPYANVLTF
DNA: TGTGCCAGCAGTCCCTACGCGAACGTCCTGACTTTC

size: NA
J: TRBJ2-1
D: NA
V: TRBV6-2/TRBV6-3
CDR3: CASSFPQGPYEQFF
DNA: TGTGCCAGCAGCTTCCCCCAGGGTCCCTATGAGCAGTTCTTC

size: NA
J: TRBJ2-2
D: TRBD2
V: TRBV28
CDR3: CASRPSGRAWGELFF
DNA: TGTGCCAGCAGACCTAGCGGGAGGGCCTGGGGGGAGCTGTTTTTT

size: NA
J: TRBJ1-1
D: NA
V: TRBV19
CDR3: CASRVNPPRNAEAFF
DNA: TGTGCCAGTAGGGTTAACCCCCCGCGGAACGCTGAAGCTTTCTTT

size: NA
J: TRBJ2-1
D: NA
V: TRBV7-9
CDR3: CASSLPGPNEQFF
DNA: TGTGCCAGCAGCTTACCAGGGCCCAATGAGCAGTTCTTC

size: NA
J: TRBJ1-2
D: NA
V: TRBV9
CDR3: CASSVLAGGYTF
DNA: TGTGCCAGCAGCGTATTGGCAGGCGGCTACACCTTC

size: NA
J: TRBJ1-2
D: NA
V: TRBV19
CDR3: CATRSRGKYGYTF
DNA: TGTGCCACCAGATCCCGGGGAAAATATGGCTACACCTTC

size: NA
J: TRBJ1-5
D: NA
V: TRBV24-1
CDR3: CATSDRGSGQPQHF
DNA: TGTGCCACCAGTGATAGGGGCTCTGGTCAGCCCCAGCATTTT

size: NA
J: TRBJ2-7
D: NA
V: TRBV14
CDR3: CASSPTAFEQYF
DNA: TGTGCCAGCAGCCCTACAGCCTTCGAGCAGTACTTC

size: NA
J: TRBJ2-7
D: NA
V: TRBV11-2
CDR3: CASSPLDRNEQYF
DNA: TGTGCCAGCAGCCCCCTCGACAGGAACGAGCAGTACTTC

size: once
J: TRBJ1-3
D: TRBD1
V: TRBV19
CDR3: CASSIARDSYPGNTIYF
DNA: TGTGCCAGTAGTATAGCCCGGGACAGTTACCCTGGAAACACCATATATTTT